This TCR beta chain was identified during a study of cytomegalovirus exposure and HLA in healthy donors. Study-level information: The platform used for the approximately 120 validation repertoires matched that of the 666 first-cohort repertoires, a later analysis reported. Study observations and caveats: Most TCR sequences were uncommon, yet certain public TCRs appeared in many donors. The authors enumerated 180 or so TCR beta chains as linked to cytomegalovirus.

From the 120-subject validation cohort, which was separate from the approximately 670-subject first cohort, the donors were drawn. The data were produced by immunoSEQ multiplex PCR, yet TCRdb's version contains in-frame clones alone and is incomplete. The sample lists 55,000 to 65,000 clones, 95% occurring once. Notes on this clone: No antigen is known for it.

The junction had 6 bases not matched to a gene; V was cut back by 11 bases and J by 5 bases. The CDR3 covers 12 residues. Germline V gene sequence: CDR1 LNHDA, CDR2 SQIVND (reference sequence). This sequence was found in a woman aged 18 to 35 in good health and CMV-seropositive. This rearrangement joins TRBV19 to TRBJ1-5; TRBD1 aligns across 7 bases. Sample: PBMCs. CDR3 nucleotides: TGTGCCGTAGGGACAGATCATCAGCCCCAGCATTTT. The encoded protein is CAVGTDHQPQHF.